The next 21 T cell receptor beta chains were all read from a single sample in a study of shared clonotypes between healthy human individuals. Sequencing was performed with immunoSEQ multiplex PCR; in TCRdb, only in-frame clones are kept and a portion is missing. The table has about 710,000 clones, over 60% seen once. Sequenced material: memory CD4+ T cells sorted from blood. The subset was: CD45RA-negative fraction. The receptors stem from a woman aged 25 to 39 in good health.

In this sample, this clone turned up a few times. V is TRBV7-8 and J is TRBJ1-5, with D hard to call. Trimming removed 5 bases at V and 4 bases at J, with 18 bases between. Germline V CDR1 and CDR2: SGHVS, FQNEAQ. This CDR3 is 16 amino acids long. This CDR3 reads CASSPLERASNQPQHF. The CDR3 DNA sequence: TGTGCCAGCAGCCCCCTGGAGAGGGCGTCTAATCAGCCCCAGCATTTT.

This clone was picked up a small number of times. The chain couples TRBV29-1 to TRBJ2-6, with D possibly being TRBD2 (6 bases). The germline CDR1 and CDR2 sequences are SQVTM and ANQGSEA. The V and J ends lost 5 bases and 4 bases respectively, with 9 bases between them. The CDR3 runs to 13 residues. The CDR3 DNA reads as TGCAGCGTTTGGGGGGTCGGGGCCAACGTCCTGACTTTC. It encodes CSVWGVGANVLTF.

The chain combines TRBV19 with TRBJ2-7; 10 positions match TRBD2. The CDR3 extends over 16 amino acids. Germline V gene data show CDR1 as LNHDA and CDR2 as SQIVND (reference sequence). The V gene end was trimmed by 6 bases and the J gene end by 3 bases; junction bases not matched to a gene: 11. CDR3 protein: CASRASGLAAVYEQYF. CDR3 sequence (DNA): TGTGCCAGTAGGGCCAGTGGACTAGCGGCCGTCTACGAGCAGTACTTC.

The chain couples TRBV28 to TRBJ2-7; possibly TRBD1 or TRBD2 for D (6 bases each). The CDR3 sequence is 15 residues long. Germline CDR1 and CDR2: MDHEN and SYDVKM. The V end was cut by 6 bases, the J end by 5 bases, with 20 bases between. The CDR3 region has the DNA TGTGCCAGCAGCAAAGGGGGGACTGGGTCCCACGAGCAGTACTTC. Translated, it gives CASSKGGTGSHEQYF.

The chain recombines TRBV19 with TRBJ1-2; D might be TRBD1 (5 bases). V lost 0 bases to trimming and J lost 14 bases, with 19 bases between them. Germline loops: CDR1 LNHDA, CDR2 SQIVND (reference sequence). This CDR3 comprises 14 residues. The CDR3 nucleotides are TGTGCCAGTAGTATAGAGGGGACGTGGGCGGCGCAAACCTTC. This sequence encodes CASSIEGTWAAQTF.

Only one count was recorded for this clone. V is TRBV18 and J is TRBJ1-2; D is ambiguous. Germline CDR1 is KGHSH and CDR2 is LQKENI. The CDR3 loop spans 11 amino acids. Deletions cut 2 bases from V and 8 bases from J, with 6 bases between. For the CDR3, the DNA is TGTGCCAGCTCACCAGCAGAAGGCTACACCTTC. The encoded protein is CASSPAEGYTF.

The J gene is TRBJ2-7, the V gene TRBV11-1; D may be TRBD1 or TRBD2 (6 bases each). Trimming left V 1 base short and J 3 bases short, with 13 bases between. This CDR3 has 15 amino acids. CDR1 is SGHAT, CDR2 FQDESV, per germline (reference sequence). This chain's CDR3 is CASSLVGGINYEQYF. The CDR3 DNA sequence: TGTGCCAGCAGCTTAGTGGGGGGCATCAACTACGAGCAGTACTTC.

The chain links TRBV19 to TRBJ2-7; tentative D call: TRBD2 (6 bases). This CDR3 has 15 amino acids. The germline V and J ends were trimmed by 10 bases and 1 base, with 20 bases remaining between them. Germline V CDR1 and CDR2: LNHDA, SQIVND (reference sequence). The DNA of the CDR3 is TGTGCCACCCTCGGGAGAAGGGGACCTTCCTACGAGCAGTACTTC. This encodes CATLGRRGPSYEQYF.

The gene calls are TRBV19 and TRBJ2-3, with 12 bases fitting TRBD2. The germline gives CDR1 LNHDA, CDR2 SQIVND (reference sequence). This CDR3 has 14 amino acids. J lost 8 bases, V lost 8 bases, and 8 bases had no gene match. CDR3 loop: CASVPTSGSSTQYF. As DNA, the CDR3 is TGTGCCAGTGTTCCGACTAGCGGGAGTTCTACGCAGTATTTT.

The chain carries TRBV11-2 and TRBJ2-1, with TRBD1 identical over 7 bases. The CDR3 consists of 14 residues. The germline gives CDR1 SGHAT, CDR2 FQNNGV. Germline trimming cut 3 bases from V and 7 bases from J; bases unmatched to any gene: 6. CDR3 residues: CASSLDRSVNEQFF. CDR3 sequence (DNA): TGTGCCAGCAGCTTGGACAGGTCGGTGAATGAGCAGTTCTTC.

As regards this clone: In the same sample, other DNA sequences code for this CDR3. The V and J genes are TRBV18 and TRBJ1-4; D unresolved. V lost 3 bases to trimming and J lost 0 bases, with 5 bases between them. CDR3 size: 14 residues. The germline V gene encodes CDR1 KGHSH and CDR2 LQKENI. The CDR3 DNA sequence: TGTGCCAGCTCACCCGGCACAACTAATGAAAAACTGTTTTTT. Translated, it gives CASSPGTTNEKLFF.

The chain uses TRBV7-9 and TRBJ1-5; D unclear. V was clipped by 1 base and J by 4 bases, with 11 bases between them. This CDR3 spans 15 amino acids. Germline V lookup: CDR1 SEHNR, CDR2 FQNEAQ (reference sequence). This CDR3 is CASSLGSGPNQPQHF. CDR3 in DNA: TGTGCCAGCAGCTTAGGGTCAGGCCCTAATCAGCCCCAGCATTTT.

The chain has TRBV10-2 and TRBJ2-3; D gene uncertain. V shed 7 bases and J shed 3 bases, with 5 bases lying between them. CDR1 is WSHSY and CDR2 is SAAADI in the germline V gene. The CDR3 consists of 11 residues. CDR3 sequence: CASTQTDTQYF. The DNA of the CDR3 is TGCGCCAGCACCCAAACAGATACGCAGTATTTT.

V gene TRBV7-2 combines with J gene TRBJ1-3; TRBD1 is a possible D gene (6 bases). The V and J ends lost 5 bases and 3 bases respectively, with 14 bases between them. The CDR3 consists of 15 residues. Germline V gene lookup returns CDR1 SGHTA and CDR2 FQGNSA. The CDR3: CASSTQGGGGNTIYF. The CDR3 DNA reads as TGTGCCAGCAGCACACAGGGAGGAGGTGGAAACACCATATATTTT.

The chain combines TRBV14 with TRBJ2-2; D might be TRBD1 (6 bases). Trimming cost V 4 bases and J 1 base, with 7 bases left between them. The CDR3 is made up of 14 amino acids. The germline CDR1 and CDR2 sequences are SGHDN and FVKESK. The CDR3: CASSLQGNTGELFF. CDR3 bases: TGTGCCAGCAGCCTACAGGGGAACACCGGGGAGCTGTTTTTT.

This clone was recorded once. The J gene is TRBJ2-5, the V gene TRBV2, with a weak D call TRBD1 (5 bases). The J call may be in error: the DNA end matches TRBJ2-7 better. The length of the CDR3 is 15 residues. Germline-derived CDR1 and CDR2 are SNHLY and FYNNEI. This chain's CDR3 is CASSELGVQIYEQYF. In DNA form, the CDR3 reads TGTGCCAGCAGTGAGTTAGGGGTACAAATCTACGAGCAGTACTTC.

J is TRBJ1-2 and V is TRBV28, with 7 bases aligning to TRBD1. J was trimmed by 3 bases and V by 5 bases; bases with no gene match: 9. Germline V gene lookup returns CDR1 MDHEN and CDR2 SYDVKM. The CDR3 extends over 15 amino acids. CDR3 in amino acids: CASSRWQGVYYGYTF. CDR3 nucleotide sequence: TGTGCCAGCAGTCGTTGGCAGGGGGTTTACTATGGCTACACCTTC.

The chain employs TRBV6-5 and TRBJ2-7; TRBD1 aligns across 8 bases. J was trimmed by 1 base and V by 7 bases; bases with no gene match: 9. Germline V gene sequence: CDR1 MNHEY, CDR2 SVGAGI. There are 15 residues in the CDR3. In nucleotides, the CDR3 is TGTGCCAGCAAACCGACAGGGGACCCATCCTACGAGCAGTACTTC. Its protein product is CASKPTGDPSYEQYF.

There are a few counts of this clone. The CDR3 DNA reads as TGTGCCAGCAGTTCGCCGGTAGGAGGCACTGAAGCTTTCTTT. This encodes CASSSPVGGTEAFF. The chain is built from TRBV28 and TRBJ1-1, with no clear D. V was pared by 4 bases and J by 4 bases, with 13 bases between. The germline gives CDR1 MDHEN, CDR2 SYDVKM. The CDR3 covers 14 residues.

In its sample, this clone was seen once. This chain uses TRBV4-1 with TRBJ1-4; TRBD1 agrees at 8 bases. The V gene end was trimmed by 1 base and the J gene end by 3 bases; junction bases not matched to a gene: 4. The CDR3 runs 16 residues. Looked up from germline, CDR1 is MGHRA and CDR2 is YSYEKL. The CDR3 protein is CASSQGTGGANEKLFF. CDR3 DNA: TGCGCCAGCAGCCAAGGAACAGGGGGAGCTAATGAAAAACTGTTTTTT.

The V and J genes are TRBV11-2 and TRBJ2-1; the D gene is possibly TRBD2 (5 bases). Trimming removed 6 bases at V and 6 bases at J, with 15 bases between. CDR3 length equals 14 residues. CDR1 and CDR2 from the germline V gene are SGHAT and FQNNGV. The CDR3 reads CASSLQRSGNEQFF. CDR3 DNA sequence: TGTGCCAGCAGTCTCCAGCGGAGCGGCAATGAGCAGTTCTTC.